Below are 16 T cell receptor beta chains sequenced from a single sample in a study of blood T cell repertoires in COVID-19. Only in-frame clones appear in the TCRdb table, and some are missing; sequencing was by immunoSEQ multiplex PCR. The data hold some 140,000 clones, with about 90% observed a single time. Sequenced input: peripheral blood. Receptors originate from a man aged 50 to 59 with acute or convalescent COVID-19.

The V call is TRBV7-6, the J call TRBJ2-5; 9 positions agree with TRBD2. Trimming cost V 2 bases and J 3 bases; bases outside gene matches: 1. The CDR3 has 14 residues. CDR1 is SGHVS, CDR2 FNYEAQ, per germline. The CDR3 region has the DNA TGTGCCAGCAGCTTATCTAGCGGGGAAGAGACCCAGTACTTC. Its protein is CASSLSSGEETQYF.

CDR3 in DNA: TGTGCCATCAGGGGCGGGTTCTCTGGAAACACCATATATTTT. This sequence encodes CAIRGGFSGNTIYF. This chain connects TRBV10-3 to TRBJ1-3; no reliable D call. Germline V gene lookup returns CDR1 ENHRY and CDR2 SYGVKD. Trimming pared 6 bases from V and 0 bases from J, leaving 9 bases between. The CDR3 runs 14 residues.

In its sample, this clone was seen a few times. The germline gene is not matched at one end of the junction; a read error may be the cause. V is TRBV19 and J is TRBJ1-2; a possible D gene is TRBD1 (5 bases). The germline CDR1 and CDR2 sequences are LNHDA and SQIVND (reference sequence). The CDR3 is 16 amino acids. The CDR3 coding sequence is TGTGCCAGTACCAACTCCGACCCCGGGACTAAGTATGGCTACACCTTC. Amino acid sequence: CASTNSDPGTKYGYTF.

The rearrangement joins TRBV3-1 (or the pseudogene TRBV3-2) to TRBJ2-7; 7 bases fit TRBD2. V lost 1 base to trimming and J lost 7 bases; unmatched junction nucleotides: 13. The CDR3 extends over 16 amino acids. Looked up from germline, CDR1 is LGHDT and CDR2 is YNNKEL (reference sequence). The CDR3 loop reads CASSQAPWEGRGEQYF. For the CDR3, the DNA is TGTGCCAGCAGCCAAGCGCCCTGGGAGGGGCGCGGAGAGCAGTACTTC.

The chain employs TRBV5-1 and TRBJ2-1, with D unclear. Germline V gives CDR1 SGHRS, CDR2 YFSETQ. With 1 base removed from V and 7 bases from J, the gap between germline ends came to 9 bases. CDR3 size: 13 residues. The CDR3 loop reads CASSLTVQNEQFF. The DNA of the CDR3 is TGCGCCAGCAGCTTGACAGTACAGAATGAGCAGTTCTTC.

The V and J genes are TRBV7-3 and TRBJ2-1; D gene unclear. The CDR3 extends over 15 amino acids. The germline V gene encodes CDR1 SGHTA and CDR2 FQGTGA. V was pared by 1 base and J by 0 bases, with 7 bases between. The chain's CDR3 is CASSLSTSSYNEQFF. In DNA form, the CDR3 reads TGTGCCAGCAGCTTAAGCACGAGCTCCTACAATGAGCAGTTCTTC.

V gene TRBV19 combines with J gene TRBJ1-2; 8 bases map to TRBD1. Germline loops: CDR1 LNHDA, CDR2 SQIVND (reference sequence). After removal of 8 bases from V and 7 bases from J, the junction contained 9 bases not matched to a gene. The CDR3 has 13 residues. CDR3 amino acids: CASVTTGAFGYTF. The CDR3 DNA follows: TGTGCCAGTGTAACGACAGGGGCATTTGGCTACACCTTC.

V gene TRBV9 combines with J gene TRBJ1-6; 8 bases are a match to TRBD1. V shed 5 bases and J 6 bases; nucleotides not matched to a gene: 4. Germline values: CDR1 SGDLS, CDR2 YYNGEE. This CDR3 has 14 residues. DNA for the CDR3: TGTGCCAGCAGTTCAGGGGGCCTTAATTCACCCCTCCACTTT. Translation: CASSSGGLNSPLHF. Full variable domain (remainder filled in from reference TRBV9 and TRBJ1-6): DSGVTQTPKHLITATGQRVTLRCSPRSGDLSVYWYQQSLDQGLQFLIQYYNGEERAKGNILERFSAQQFPDLHSELNLSSLELGDSALYFCASSSGGLNSPLHFGNGTRLTVT.

Here the CDR3 reads CASSVVTSGYNEQFF. CDR3 in DNA: TGTGCCAGCAGCGTAGTAACTAGCGGATACAATGAGCAGTTCTTC. V gene TRBV9 combines with J gene TRBJ2-1; 8 bases align to TRBD2. Unmatched junction bases numbered 3, after V lost 0 bases and J lost 4 bases. The germline V gene has CDR1 SGDLS and CDR2 YYNGEE. The CDR3 runs to 15 residues.

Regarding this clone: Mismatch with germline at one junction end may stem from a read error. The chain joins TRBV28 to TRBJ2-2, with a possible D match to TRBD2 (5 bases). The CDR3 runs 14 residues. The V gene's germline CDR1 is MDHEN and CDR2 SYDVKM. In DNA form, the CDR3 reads TGTACCAGCACACACGGGGTTTTCGCCGGGGAGCTGTTTTTT. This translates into CTSTHGVFAGELFF.

The CDR3 bases are TGTGCCAGCAGCGGGGAGTCAGCGCCAATGCGGTTCTTC. Residues: CASSGESAPMRFF. This chain links TRBV9 with TRBJ2-1; D perhaps matches TRBD2 (5 bases). The V gene's germline CDR1 is SGDLS and CDR2 YYNGEE. V gave up 3 bases and J gave up 15 bases, with 19 bases separating them. This CDR3 has 13 residues.

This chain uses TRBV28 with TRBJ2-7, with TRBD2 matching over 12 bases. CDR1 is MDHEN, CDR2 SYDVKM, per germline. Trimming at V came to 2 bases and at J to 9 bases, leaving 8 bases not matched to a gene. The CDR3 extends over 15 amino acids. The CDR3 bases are TGTGCCAGCAGTTTAGGTGGACTAGCGGGAATTGCGCAGTACTTC. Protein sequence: CASSLGGLAGIAQYF.

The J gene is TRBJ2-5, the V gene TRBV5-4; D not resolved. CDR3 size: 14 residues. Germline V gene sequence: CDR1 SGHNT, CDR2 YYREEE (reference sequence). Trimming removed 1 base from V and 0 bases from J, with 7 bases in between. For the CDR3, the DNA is TGTGCCAGCAGCTTGTACCGGGACCAAGAGACCCAGTACTTC. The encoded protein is CASSLYRDQETQYF.

In nucleotides, the CDR3 is TGTGCCAGCAGTTACTCTAGACTTTCAAGGCTCTACGAGCAGTACTTC. Translated: CASSYSRLSRLYEQYF. The chain links TRBV6-5 to TRBJ2-7; D gene unclear. Germline CDR1 is MNHEY and CDR2 is SVGAGI. V was cut by 0 bases and J by 3 bases, with 15 bases left in between. This CDR3 spans 16 amino acids.

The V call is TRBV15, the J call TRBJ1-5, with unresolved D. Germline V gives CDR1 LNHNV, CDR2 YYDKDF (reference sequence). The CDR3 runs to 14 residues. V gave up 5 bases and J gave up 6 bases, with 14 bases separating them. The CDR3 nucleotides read TGTGCCACCAGCGGCTCCAGTGAGGGTCAGCCCCAGCATTTT. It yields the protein CATSGSSEGQPQHF.

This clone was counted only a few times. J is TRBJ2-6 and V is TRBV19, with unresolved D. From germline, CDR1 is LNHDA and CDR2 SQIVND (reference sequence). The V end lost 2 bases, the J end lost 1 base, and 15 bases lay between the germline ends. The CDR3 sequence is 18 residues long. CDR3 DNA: TGTGCCAGTAGTATATCCGGGTATGGTATGTCTGGGGCCAACGTCCTGACTTTC. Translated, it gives CASSISGYGMSGANVLTF. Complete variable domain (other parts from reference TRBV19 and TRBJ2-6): DGGITQSPKYLFRKEGQNVTLSCEQNLNHDAMYWYRQDPGQGLRLIYYSQIVNDFQKGDIAEGYSVSREKKESFPLTVTSAQKNPTAFYLCASSISGYGMSGANVLTFGAGSRLTVL.